This T cell receptor (beta chain) was captured in a study of blood T cell repertoires in COVID-19. About the study: Researchers got acute and convalescent COVID-19 samples from the United States, Italy and Spain. PBMCs, B-cell-depleted T cells, or T cells provided the cDNA or gDNA that made up the material.

The assay was immunoSEQ multiplex PCR, and TCRdb's table has in-frame clones only and misses some. The sample includes 100,000 to 150,000 clones, approximately 91% of them seen just once. After removal of 8 bases from V and 2 bases from J, the junction contained 5 bases not matched to a gene. This CDR3 has 13 residues. The germline V gene encodes CDR1 SEHNR and CDR2 FQNEAQ (reference sequence). V is TRBV7-9 and J is TRBJ2-5, with 7 bases fitting TRBD1. Material: peripheral blood. The receptor was isolated from a woman older than 75 with acute or convalescent COVID-19. CDR3 coding DNA: TGTGCCAGCGGAACCAGGGGGCAAGAGACCCAGTACTTC. Protein product: CASGTRGQETQYF.